This passage covers 14 T cell receptor beta chains from one sample sequenced in a study of blood T cell repertoires in COVID-19. Clones were sequenced by immunoSEQ multiplex PCR, and TCRdb holds only the in-frame ones, with some missing. This sample has some 350,000 clones; 65% to 85% occur once, and the top ten carry 3%. Sequencing input: peripheral blood. The receptor source for this set is a man aged 25-45 years with active or convalescent COVID-19.

The rearrangement links TRBV18 to TRBJ2-3; 15 bases are shared with TRBD2. Trimming removed 0 bases from V and 0 bases from J; junction bases left unmatched: 7. The CDR3 runs to 20 residues. Germline CDR1 reads KGHSH; CDR2 reads LQKENI. DNA for the CDR3: TGTGCCAGCTCACCACCGTCCGGGACTAGCGGGAGGTCTAGCACAGATACGCAGTATTTT. It yields the protein CASSPPSGTSGRSSTDTQYF.

The rearrangement joins TRBV11-2 to TRBJ2-7, with 7 bases that match TRBD2. The CDR3 length is 15 residues. V was clipped by 6 bases and J by 3 bases; unmatched bases: 11. Germline CDR1 reads SGHAT; CDR2 reads FQNNGV. In DNA form, the CDR3 reads TGTGCCAGCAGGTTGGTGCCCCTAGCGGACTACGAGCAGTACTTC. This translates into CASRLVPLADYEQYF.

This chain joins TRBV3-1 (or the pseudogene TRBV3-2) and TRBJ1-1; TRBD1 aligns across 7 bases. V lost 4 bases and J lost 3; bases outside the gene matches: 11. This CDR3 has 16 amino acids. Per germline, CDR1 LGHDT and CDR2 YNNKEL (reference sequence). The chain's CDR3 is CASSLEPTGYYTEAFF. CDR3 in DNA: TGTGCCAGCAGCCTAGAACCGACAGGGTATTACACTGAAGCTTTCTTT.

The chain couples TRBV4-1 to TRBJ2-3; weak D call: TRBD2 (5 bases). The CDR3 has 18 amino acids. Trimming took off 3 bases at V and 4 bases at J, with 23 bases between the two ends. CDR1 and CDR2 (germline): MGHRA, YSYEKL. In DNA form, the CDR3 reads TGCGCCAGCAGCCACCTCTCAGTTAATAGCGCCCTTCCAGATACGCAGTATTTT. Its protein is CASSHLSVNSALPDTQYF.

The chain carries TRBV4-1 and TRBJ2-5; D is unresolved. V was clipped by 1 base and J by 2 bases, with 5 bases between them. CDR3 length: 13 amino acids. In germline, CDR1 is MGHRA, CDR2 YSYEKL. The CDR3: CASSQAVQETQYF. CDR3 nucleotides: TGCGCCAGCAGCCAAGCTGTGCAAGAGACCCAGTACTTC.

This chain links TRBV19 with TRBJ2-7; 12 nucleotides line up with TRBD1. Germline V gene lookup returns CDR1 LNHDA and CDR2 SQIVND (reference sequence). The CDR3 has 19 amino acids. V shed 3 bases and J 6 bases; nucleotides not matched to a gene: 18. The CDR3 sequence: CASSMTGTGGWGTTGEQYF. CDR3 DNA sequence: TGTGCCAGTAGTATGACCGGGACAGGGGGCTGGGGAACTACGGGCGAGCAGTACTTC.

This rearrangement joins TRBV6-5 to TRBJ1-2; 7 nucleotides match TRBD1. Trimming cost V 11 bases and J 3 bases; bases outside gene matches: 6. The germline gives CDR1 MNHEY, CDR2 SVGAGI. There are 12 residues in the CDR3. CDR3 loop: CAARDSYYGYTF. The CDR3 DNA sequence: TGTGCCGCCAGGGACAGCTACTATGGCTACACCTTC.

The V and J genes are TRBV6-1 and TRBJ2-1, with 13 nucleotides matching TRBD2. The ends lost 5 bases at V and 5 bases at J; junction bases unmatched: 3. CDR1 and CDR2 from the germline V gene are MNHNS and SASEGT. The CDR3 covers 15 residues. For the CDR3, the DNA is TGTGCCAGCAGTCAACTAGCGGGAGGGGACAATGAGCAGTTCTTC. Protein: CASSQLAGGDNEQFF.

This clone was observed a handful of times. J is TRBJ2-3 and V is TRBV6-2 or TRBV6-3; D gene uncertain. Trimming stripped 7 bases from V and 7 bases from J, with 15 bases between. CDR3 size: 13 residues. From germline, CDR1 is MNHEY and CDR2 SVGEGT. This CDR3 is CASNPAGGNTQYF. As DNA, the CDR3 is TGTGCCAGCAACCCAGCCGGCGGAAATACGCAGTATTTT.

The chain is built from TRBV7-3 and TRBJ2-6; 8 bases are shared with TRBD1. Germline CDR1 is SGHTA and CDR2 is FQGTGA. The CDR3 runs to 19 residues. Trimming took 4 bases from V and 0 from J; bases not matched to a gene: 11. The chain's CDR3 is CASSYGQGNPFSGANVLTF. As DNA, the CDR3 is TGTGCCAGCAGCTACGGACAGGGTAACCCCTTCTCTGGGGCCAACGTCCTGACTTTC.

This clone was detected ten times or more. Because it lacks the conserved phenylalanine or tryptophan at the end, this CDR3 is likely a read error. Because the CDR3's place on the DNA is in doubt, the DNA is left out and the CDR3 is given as listed by TCRdb. CDR3 region: CASTTGRAGI. The chain is built from TRBV5-1 and TRBJ1-2; the table gives TRBD1 as D, unverified against the DNA. A total of 10 residues make up the CDR3, ends included. The germline V gene encodes CDR1 SGHRS and CDR2 YFSETQ.

The chain uses TRBV7-2 and TRBJ1-2, with a weak D call TRBD1 (6 bases). The germline CDR1 and CDR2 sequences are SGHTA and FQGNSA. V was pared by 4 bases and J by 2 bases, with 11 bases between. CDR3 length: 14 amino acids. The chain's CDR3 is CASSSQQGNYGYTF. The CDR3, as DNA: TGTGCCAGCAGCTCCCAACAGGGAAACTATGGCTACACCTTC.

This clone was seen just once. J is TRBJ1-6 and V is TRBV30; 8 nucleotides agree with TRBD1. The CDR3 is 15 amino acids. Germline V lookup: CDR1 GTSNPN, CDR2 SVGIG (reference sequence). Trimming took 7 bases from V and 0 from J; bases not matched to a gene: 5. CDR3 DNA: TGTGCCTATAGGACAGGGAGCTCCTATAATTCACCCCTCCACTTT. This codes for CAYRTGSSYNSPLHF.

The chain is built from TRBV2 and TRBJ1-2; the D gene is possibly TRBD1 (6 bases). Germline V gives CDR1 SNHLY, CDR2 FYNNEI. This CDR3 contains 16 residues. The V and J ends lost 3 bases and 4 bases respectively, with 18 bases between them. DNA for the CDR3: TGTGCCAGCAGTGAGTACGGGACATCAACCCTCTATGGCTACACCTTC. Its protein is CASSEYGTSTLYGYTF.